This T cell receptor beta chain was profiled in a study of cytomegalovirus exposure and HLA in healthy donors. Findings and caveats of the study: V- and J-gene trimming in TCR beta was tied to a missense DCLRE1C variant by an analysis performed later.

This clone has a handful of counts. Its target is not known. This CDR3 spans 13 amino acids. V shed 6 bases and J 2 bases; nucleotides not matched to a gene: 3. Germline-derived CDR1 and CDR2 are SNHLY and FYNNEI. The PCR employed 60 Vbeta primers together with 13 Jbeta primers. The protocol was immunoSEQ multiplex PCR, while the TCRdb copy is restricted to in-frame clones and leaves out a portion. The sample holds 110,000 or so clones, around 80% seen once. The chain is built from TRBV2 and TRBJ1-1; the match to TRBD1 covers 7 bases. The TCR sequence derives from a middle-aged man in good health and CMV-seropositive. Material: PBMCs. In nucleotides, the CDR3 is TGTGCCAGCAGAGGGACAGTAAACACTGAAGCTTTCTTT. Its protein is CASRGTVNTEAFF. Full variable domain (missing parts from reference TRBV2 and TRBJ1-1): EPEVTQTPSHQVTQMGQEVILRCVPISNHLYFYWYRQILGQKVEFLVSFYNNEISEKSEIFDDQFSVERPDGSNFTLKIRSTKLEDSAMYFCASRGTVNTEAFFGQGTRLTVV.